This T cell receptor (beta chain) was profiled in a study of cytomegalovirus exposure and HLA in healthy donors. Study-level points and caveats: In vitro checks showed that three CMV-associated chains really do target CMV antigens.

As for this clone: The antigen is unknown.

Method: immunoSEQ multiplex PCR; TCRdb's copy keeps in-frame clones and lacks some. The data hold 65,000 to 90,000 clones, with about 95% observed a single time. This CDR3 contains 15 residues. V gave up 7 bases and J gave up 8 bases; unmatched junction bases: 11. Germline lookup yields CDR1 LNHDA and CDR2 SQIVND (reference sequence). Sequenced: PBMCs. The TCR originated in a man aged 18 to 30 in good health and CMV-seronegative. The chain uses TRBV19 and TRBJ1-2, with TRBD1 identical over 12 bases. The CDR3 region is CASTTQGGQGAGYTF. In nucleotides, the CDR3 is TGTGCCAGTACCACCCAGGGGGGACAGGGGGCCGGCTACACCTTC.